This T cell receptor beta chain was obtained from a study of blood T cell repertoires in COVID-19. V lost 4 bases and J lost 5; bases outside the gene matches: 11. This CDR3 has 15 amino acids. The germline V gene has CDR1 LGHNA and CDR2 YNFKEQ. Original processing methods: Estimation of nucleated cell counts was performed using reference gene primer amplification. Generated by immunoSEQ multiplex PCR, the TCRdb table keeps only in-frame clones and is missing some. Clone size and V and J calls were adopted from that table, with D and trimming inferred from the DNA. Counted here are 80,000 to 100,000 clones, around 72% occurring once; the ten biggest clones make up approximately 24%.

This sequence was found in an older man with acute or convalescent COVID-19. The chain has TRBV4-2 and TRBJ2-7, with 7 bases matching TRBD2. Input material: peripheral blood. CDR3 residues: CASSPSEPSGDEQYF. The CDR3 bases are TGTGCCAGCAGCCCCAGTGAACCTAGCGGCGACGAGCAGTACTTC.